The 17 T cell receptor beta chains given below trace back to one sample, sequenced in a study of blood T cells in healthy people across ages. A second 7 to 11 cycle PCR used barcoded and J-beta primers. One entry per CDR3 protein results from TCRdb running MiXCR on the 5' RACE reads. The table has 870,000 or so distinct CDR3 sequences, 25% to 35% seen once; the top ten hold 17%. Material for sequencing was blood. These TCRs come from a woman older than 75 in good health.

This clonotype was detected many times. V usage is TRBV6-1 and J usage is TRBJ2-3; D assignment may be TRBD1 or TRBD2 (5 bases each). Between the trimmed V and J ends, which lost 4 bases and 0 bases, there was a span of 17 bases. This CDR3 spans 17 amino acids. Germline lookup yields CDR1 MNHNS and CDR2 SASEGT. CDR3 sequence reads: CASSAYSGPLSTDTQYF. In DNA, the CDR3 is TGTGCCAGCAGTGCGTACTCGGGACCCCTTAGCACAGATACGCAGTATTTT.

The chain is built from TRBV6-2 or TRBV6-3 and TRBJ2-4, with a possible D match to TRBD2 (5 bases). The tail of the sequence fits TRBJ2-5 better, so the J call may be wrong. The V gene's germline CDR1 is MNHEY and CDR2 SVGEGT. The CDR3 contains 12 residues. The CDR3, as DNA: TGTGCCAGCGGGAGCTGGGAACAGACCCAGTACTTC. Translation gives CASGSWEQTQYF.

Worth noting for this clonotype: At one end the junction does not follow the germline gene, possibly because of a read error. The chain uses TRBV20-1 and TRBJ1-4; D may be TRBD1 (5 bases). The CDR3 has 13 amino acids. From germline, CDR1 is DFQATT and CDR2 SNEGSKA (reference sequence). The CDR3 protein is CSATGLTDEKLFF. The CDR3 nucleotides read TGCAGTGCTACGGGGCTAACTGATGAAAAACTGTTTTTT.

The chain carries TRBV6-5 and TRBJ2-5, with D unclear. The CDR3 contains 12 residues. V gave up 5 bases and J gave up 11 bases, with 15 bases separating them. Per the germline V gene, CDR1 is MNHEY and CDR2 is SVGAGI. CDR3 sequence reads: CASSNNINEQYF. DNA of the CDR3: TGTGCCAGCAGTAATAACATCAATGAGCAGTACTTC.

This clonotype was counted ten times or more. V usage is TRBV6-6 and J usage is TRBJ2-1, with TRBD1 matching over 12 bases. V was clipped by 2 bases and J by 2 bases; unmatched bases: 1. The CDR3 runs to 16 residues. Per germline, CDR1 MNHNY and CDR2 SVGAGI (reference sequence). The CDR3, as DNA: TGTGCCAGCAGTTACGGGGACAGGGGGCCCTACAATGAGCAGTTCTTC. Residues: CASSYGDRGPYNEQFF.

In its sample, this clonotype was seen many times. The rearrangement links TRBV20-1 to TRBJ2-7; TRBD1 aligns across 7 bases. CDR1 is DFQATT and CDR2 is SNEGSKA in the germline V gene (reference sequence). V was pared by 6 bases and J by 2 bases, with 13 bases of the junction left unmatched. The CDR3 contains 15 residues. The CDR3 bases are TGCAGTGCAACCGGGACAGATTCCACCCCCTACGAGCAGTACTTC. Encoded protein: CSATGTDSTPYEQYF.

This clonotype was counted a few times. This CDR3 is CASSLSWGRHSYEQYF. The CDR3 DNA follows: TGTGCCAGCAGCCTTTCTTGGGGACGGCACTCCTACGAGCAGTACTTC. J is TRBJ2-7 and V is TRBV14; D is possibly TRBD1 or TRBD2 (5 bases each). Germline-derived CDR1 and CDR2 are SGHDN and FVKESK. Trimming shortened V by 4 bases and J by 0 bases, and 16 bases separated the two germline ends. The CDR3 contains 16 residues.

The sample holds a few counts of this clonotype. J is TRBJ2-2 and V is TRBV7-2; D not resolved. The V and J ends lost 1 base and 0 bases respectively, with 9 bases between them. CDR1 SGHTA and CDR2 FQGNSA come from the germline V gene. This CDR3 is built from 16 residues. The CDR3 coding sequence is TGTGCCAGCAGCTTAGGGTTAGGCGCGAACACCGGGGAGCTGTTTTTT. It specifies CASSLGLGANTGELFF.

The gene calls are TRBV7-2 and TRBJ2-7; possible D gene TRBD1, 6 bases. The end of the DNA fits TRBJ2-5 better, so the J call may be wrong. This CDR3 is 14 amino acids long. The germline CDR1 and CDR2 sequences are SGHTA and FQGNSA. Written as DNA, the CDR3 is TGTGCCAGCAGCACGGCCGGGACACAAGAGACCCAGTACTTC. Translated, it gives CASSTAGTQETQYF.

V and J are TRBV28 and TRBJ1-2; possibly TRBD1 for D (5 bases). This CDR3 spans 14 amino acids. Between the trimmed V and J ends, which lost 2 bases and 4 bases, there was a span of 11 bases. Germline values: CDR1 MDHEN, CDR2 SYDVKM. CDR3 bases: TGTGCCAGCAGTTTAAGTCTCAGGGTCTATGGCTACACCTTC. Its translation is CASSLSLRVYGYTF.

CDR3 in amino acids: CASRDFGQGVFQETQYF. The CDR3 nucleotides are TGTGCCAGCAGGGATTTCGGACAGGGGGTATTTCAAGAGACCCAGTACTTC. The chain couples TRBV7-9 to TRBJ2-5; 10 nucleotides align to TRBD1. V gave up 6 bases and J gave up 2 bases; unmatched junction bases: 12. This CDR3 has 17 amino acids. Germline V gene data show CDR1 as SEHNR and CDR2 as FQNEAQ (reference sequence).

This clonotype was counted ten times or more. The V gene is TRBV21-1, the J gene TRBJ1-5; the table's D call, TRBD1, has no DNA check behind it. TRBV21-1 is a known pseudogene. The CDR3 is 18 amino acids. CDR3: CASSPLRTGPLGNQPQHF. The CDR3, as DNA: TGTGCCAGCAGCCCCCTTCGGACAGGGCCATTGGGCAATCAGCCCCAGCATTTT.

Ten or more counts support this clonotype. The genes are TRBV20-1 and TRBJ2-4; the D is unclear. Germline values: CDR1 DFQATT, CDR2 SNEGSKA (reference sequence). The length of the CDR3 is 13 residues. Trimming cost V 5 bases and J 7 bases, with 15 bases left between them. Here the CDR3 reads CSAPLWASNIQYF. For the CDR3, the DNA is TGCAGTGCTCCCCTCTGGGCCAGCAACATTCAGTACTTC.

On this clonotype itself: A much larger clone differs by one base, so this may be a read error. DNA of the CDR3: TGTGCCAGCAGGGAGGGGACAGTTTATGGCTACACCTTC. Translated: CASREGTVYGYTF. The chain uses TRBV6-1 and TRBJ1-2; TRBD1 aligns across 7 bases. CDR1 is MNHNS and CDR2 is SASEGT in the germline V gene. V lost 6 bases and J lost 5; bases outside the gene matches: 6. The CDR3 is made up of 13 amino acids.

This clonotype was observed at least ten times. This rearrangement joins TRBV12-3 or TRBV12-4 to TRBJ1-6, with D possibly TRBD1 on 5 matching bases. The V end was cut by 3 bases, the J end by 10 bases, with 13 bases between. The CDR3 is 14 residues long. The CDR3 loop is CASSLQIGASPLHF. CDR3 bases: TGTGCCAGCAGTTTGCAAATCGGGGCATCACCCCTCCACTTT.

The gene calls are TRBV21-1 and TRBJ2-5; the table names TRBD1, a call not compared with the DNA. The J call may not be correct, given that the DNA end is closer to TRBJ2-7. TRBV21-1 is flagged as a pseudogene. The CDR3 has 20 amino acids. CDR3 sequence reads: CASSLRGGTGGALSDYEQYF. The CDR3 nucleotides are TGTGCCAGCAGCTTGAGGGGGGGGACAGGGGGCGCATTGTCGGACTACGAGCAGTACTTC.

On this clonotype itself: This sequence may be a read error, since a much larger clone differs from it by one base. The chain carries TRBV7-2 and TRBJ1-4; D remains ambiguous. From germline, CDR1 is SGHTA and CDR2 FQGNSA. CDR3 length: 15 amino acids. V was shortened by 5 bases and J by 5 bases, with 15 bases between the two germline ends. The CDR3 region has the DNA TGTGCCAGCAGCCCGGGTGAAAACCCGAATGAAAAACTGTTTTTT. This encodes CASSPGENPNEKLFF.